This T cell receptor beta chain was found in a study of T cells in women clearing cervical HPV infection. TCRdb's table, derived via immunoSEQ multiplex PCR, lists solely in-frame clones and lacks some. Recorded for this sample: about 20,000 clones. A remark on this clone: The sequence runs out 3 residues before the end of the CDR3; the remainder is reconstructed from the germline J gene.

Germline CDR1 and CDR2: SNHLY and FYNNEI. The CDR3 is 16 amino acids. Unmatched junction bases numbered 14, after V lost 8 bases and J lost 2 bases. The sample was blood buffy coat. The chain employs TRBV2 and TRBJ1-1, with TRBD1 identical over 7 bases. The clonotype originates from a woman aged 18 to 69 with a cervical HPV16 infection that either progressed to CIN3+ or cleared (not recorded which). The CDR3: CASGRRPGQVNTEAFF. CDR3 DNA, as far as it was read: TGTGCCAGCGGTCGTCGTCCCGGACAGGTTAACACTGAA. Combining the CDR3 with reference TRBV2 and TRBJ1-1 gives the whole variable domain EPEVTQTPSHQVTQMGQEVILRCVPISNHLYFYWYRQILGQKVEFLVSFYNNEISEKSEIFDDQFSVERPDGSNFTLKIRSTKLEDSAMYFCASGRRPGQVNTEAFFGQGTRLTVV.